What follows are 29 T cell receptor beta chains derived from one specimen sequenced in a study of CD8+ T cells in alopecia areata. Isolated RNA was reverse transcribed into cDNA used as the sequencing template. Some clones are missing from TCRdb's copy, which holds only in-frame ones; the method was immunoSEQ multiplex PCR. This sample has around 200,000 clones, with roughly 50% found just once. Stated treatment: oral pan-JAK inhibitor, 5-10 mg twice daily. Source: CD8+ T cells sorted from blood, taken at week 24, from a patient treated with tofacitinib. The origin of the receptors is a human donor with alopecia areata.

V usage is TRBV25-1 and J usage is TRBJ1-2; D is uncertain. Trimming removed 4 bases from V and 5 bases from J, with 5 bases in between. CDR3 length: 11 amino acids. Germline V gene sequence: CDR1 MGHDK, CDR2 SYGVNS. CDR3 nucleotides: TGTGCCAGCAGTGCCACTTATGGCTACACCTTC. Residues: CASSATYGYTF.

This clone has a handful of counts. This chain connects TRBV29-1 to TRBJ1-2; weak D call: TRBD1 (5 bases). Trimming shortened V by 2 bases and J by 2 bases, and 12 bases separated the two germline ends. The CDR3 is 14 amino acids. The V gene's germline CDR1 is SQVTM and CDR2 ANQGSEA. The CDR3 bases are TGCAGCGTTGAACCTGGTGACAGAAACTATGGCTACACCTTC. This encodes CSVEPGDRNYGYTF. The full variable domain, in which reference TRBV29-1 and TRBJ1-2 provide the parts outside the CDR3, is SAVISQKPSRDICQRGTSLTIQCQVDSQVTMMFWYRQQPGQSLTLIATANQGSEATYESGFVIDKFPISRPNLTFSTLTVSNMSPEDSSIYLCSVEPGDRNYGYTFGSGTRLTVV.

This clone was detected a few times. The V call is TRBV25-1, the J call TRBJ1-6, with D unresolved. Germline V lookup: CDR1 MGHDK, CDR2 SYGVNS. The length of the CDR3 is 15 residues. The V and J ends lost 2 bases and 7 bases respectively, with 12 bases between them. For the CDR3, the DNA is TGTGCCAGCAGTGAAGGTGCAGGCCCGAATTCACCCCTCCACTTT. As protein: CASSEGAGPNSPLHF.

This clone was observed a handful of times. The chain links TRBV25-1 to TRBJ2-7; 8 nucleotides line up with TRBD2. V lost 0 bases and J lost 0; bases outside the gene matches: 4. The germline gives CDR1 MGHDK, CDR2 SYGVNS. This CDR3 contains 16 residues. The CDR3 loop is CASSEYGGARSYEQYF. As DNA, the CDR3 is TGTGCCAGCAGTGAATACGGGGGGGCCCGCTCCTACGAGCAGTACTTC.

The gene calls are TRBV13 and TRBJ1-2; D ambiguous. CDR1 PRHDT and CDR2 FYEKMQ come from the germline V gene (reference sequence). The CDR3 spans 12 residues. V was shortened by 5 bases and J by 8 bases, with 12 bases between the two germline ends. CDR3 residues: CASSDLTVGYTF. The DNA of the CDR3 is TGTGCCAGCAGCGACCTTACTGTAGGCTACACCTTC.

V is TRBV29-1 and J is TRBJ2-7; either TRBD1 or TRBD2 may supply D (7 bases each). Germline CDR1 and CDR2: SQVTM and ANQGSEA. This CDR3 has 15 residues. Trimming cost V 6 bases and J 0 bases, with 18 bases left between them. The DNA of the CDR3 is TGCAGCGTGGGAGGGACAGACAGTACCTCCTACGAGCAGTACTTC. Its protein is CSVGGTDSTSYEQYF.

The J gene is TRBJ2-1, the V gene TRBV27, with TRBD1 matching over 7 bases. This CDR3 comprises 16 residues. The trim removed 5 bases at V and 5 bases at J, leaving 12 bases unmatched. Germline loops: CDR1 MNHEY, CDR2 SMNVEV (reference sequence). CDR3 amino acids: CASSKPGQIKNNEQFF. As DNA, the CDR3 is TGTGCCAGCAGTAAGCCGGGACAGATCAAAAACAATGAGCAGTTCTTC.

The rearrangement links TRBV7-9 to TRBJ2-4; 9 bases map to TRBD1. Germline V gene lookup returns CDR1 SEHNR and CDR2 FQNEAQ (reference sequence). CDR3 length: 18 amino acids. Germline trimming cut 4 bases from V and 0 bases from J; bases unmatched to any gene: 10. The CDR3 protein is CASSSGLRQGVAKNIQYF. In DNA form, the CDR3 reads TGTGCCAGCAGCTCCGGGCTTAGACAGGGGGTAGCCAAAAACATTCAGTACTTC.

This clone appeared a few times. V is TRBV15 and J is TRBJ2-1, with D possibly matching TRBD1 (6 bases). The V gene's germline CDR1 is LNHNV and CDR2 YYDKDF (reference sequence). Trimming cost V 5 bases and J 5 bases, with 13 bases left between them. The CDR3 runs 14 residues. CDR3: CATSADSENNEQFF. The CDR3 DNA reads TGTGCCACCAGCGCGGACAGCGAAAACAATGAGCAGTTCTTC.

The rearrangement joins TRBV30 to TRBJ1-1; D is unresolved. This CDR3 comprises 14 residues. V lost 1 base, J lost 1 base, and 10 bases lay in between. The germline gives CDR1 GTSNPN, CDR2 SVGIG (reference sequence). CDR3 in DNA: TGTGCCTGGAGTGGAGTTTTGGGGAACACTGAAGCTTTCTTT. Its protein is CAWSGVLGNTEAFF.

The chain links TRBV18 to TRBJ2-7; 7 bases match TRBD1. The CDR3 totals 13 residues. CDR1 and CDR2 (germline): KGHSH, LQKENI. CDR3 nucleotides: TGTGCGGCCCGAGGGACAGAGGGCTACGAGCAGTACTTC. Protein: CAARGTEGYEQYF.

This sequence joins TRBV27 and TRBJ1-3; D gene uncertain. CDR1 and CDR2 from the germline V gene are MNHEY and SMNVEV (reference sequence). The CDR3 covers 14 residues. V was trimmed by 0 bases and J by 4 bases, leaving 7 bases between them. For the CDR3, the DNA is TGTGCCAGCAGTTTATCGGCCATCGGAAACACCATATATTTT. Protein sequence: CASSLSAIGNTIYF.

The chain recombines TRBV9 with TRBJ2-1, with 10 bases lining up with TRBD1. The trim removed 2 bases at V and 10 bases at J, leaving 3 bases unmatched. Germline-derived CDR1 and CDR2 are SGDLS and YYNGEE. The CDR3 runs 13 residues. CDR3 in amino acids: CASSVTGGKEQFF. The CDR3, as DNA: TGTGCCAGCAGCGTGACAGGGGGCAAGGAGCAGTTCTTC. The full variable domain, rest sourced from reference TRBV9 and TRBJ2-1, is DSGVTQTPKHLITATGQRVTLRCSPRSGDLSVYWYQQSLDQGLQFLIQYYNGEERAKGNILERFSAQQFPDLHSELNLSSLELGDSALYFCASSVTGGKEQFFGPGTRLTVL.

This clone came up a few times. This rearrangement joins TRBV14 to TRBJ2-1, with TRBD2 identical over 9 bases. The V and J ends lost 0 bases and 6 bases, in that order; junction bases with no gene match: 6. CDR1 SGHDN and CDR2 FVKESK come from the germline V gene. The CDR3 runs to 16 residues. The CDR3 DNA is TGTGCCAGCAGCCAAGATAGGCGGGGGGGCCTCAATGAGCAGTTCTTC. Protein: CASSQDRRGGLNEQFF.

CDR3 loop: CSVGGVASTEAFF. The CDR3 DNA reads as TGCAGCGTCGGCGGCGTGGCGAGCACTGAAGCTTTCTTT. J is TRBJ1-1 and V is TRBV29-1; D remains unclear. With 6 bases removed from V and 4 bases from J, the gap between germline ends came to 15 bases. CDR1 is SQVTM and CDR2 is ANQGSEA in the germline V gene. CDR3 length: 13 residues.

This clone was recorded once. The chain links TRBV6-1 to TRBJ2-7, with no clear D. Germline V lookup: CDR1 MNHNS, CDR2 SASEGT. This CDR3 comprises 15 residues. Trimming shortened V by 3 bases and J by 0 bases, and 12 bases separated the two germline ends. The CDR3 bases are TGTGCCAGCAGTGATTATGCCTTAGGCTCCTACGAGCAGTACTTC. This translates into CASSDYALGSYEQYF.

The chain has TRBV5-6 and TRBJ2-7, with a tentative D call TRBD2 (6 bases). V gave up 0 bases and J gave up 3 bases, with 13 bases separating them. The CDR3 has 15 residues. CDR1 and CDR2 (germline): SGHDT, YYEEEE. The DNA of the CDR3 is TGTGCCAGCAGCTTGGGAGTTGGGGGGAGCTACGAGCAGTACTTC. Residues: CASSLGVGGSYEQYF.

This clone was seen more than once but under ten times. The genes are TRBV7-9 and TRBJ2-4, with 9 bases that match TRBD1. CDR1 is SEHNR and CDR2 is FQNEAQ in the germline V gene (reference sequence). V dropped 2 bases and J dropped 0; count of bases not matched to a gene: 5. This CDR3 has 17 residues. CDR3: CASSLSPGQGAKNIQYF. The CDR3 bases are TGTGCCAGCAGCTTATCCCCGGGACAGGGAGCCAAAAACATTCAGTACTTC.

The sample holds a few counts of this clone. The rearrangement links TRBV14 to TRBJ1-2; possible D gene TRBD1, 5 bases. The CDR3 is 14 amino acids. The germline CDR1 and CDR2 sequences are SGHDN and FVKESK. V was clipped by 1 base and J by 2 bases, with 8 bases between them. CDR3 bases: TGTGCCAGCAGCCAAGTGGAGGGGAACTATGGCTACACCTTC. The encoded protein is CASSQVEGNYGYTF.

The chain employs TRBV13 and TRBJ2-3; D could derive from TRBD1 or TRBD2 (5 bases each). The ends were cut back, 3 bases at V and 0 bases at J, with 10 bases in the middle. This CDR3 has 15 amino acids. Germline V gene data show CDR1 as PRHDT and CDR2 as FYEKMQ (reference sequence). The CDR3 sequence: CASSFRGSSTDTQYF. In DNA, the CDR3 is TGTGCCAGCAGCTTCCGGGGCTCTAGCACAGATACGCAGTATTTT. Looking up the rest from reference TRBV13 and TRBJ2-3 gives the full variable domain: AAGVIQSPRHLIKEKRETATLKCYPIPRHDTVYWYQQGPGQDPQFLISFYEKMQSDKGSIPDRFSAQQFSDYHSELNMSSLELGDSALYFCASSFRGSSTDTQYFGPGTRLTVL.

This clone occurred a few times. This chain joins TRBV4-3 and TRBJ2-7, with 8 bases matching TRBD2. The germline CDR1 and CDR2 sequences are LGHNA and YSLEER. The CDR3 is made up of 15 amino acids. V was pared by 0 bases and J by 3 bases, with 4 bases of the junction left unmatched. Here the CDR3 reads CASSQDRGGFYEQYF. The CDR3 DNA reads as TGCGCCAGCAGCCAAGACCGCGGGGGGTTCTACGAGCAGTACTTC.

The chain carries TRBV6-1 and TRBJ1-1; no clear D gene. V dropped 3 bases and J dropped 1 base, with 6 bases sitting between them. Germline values: CDR1 MNHNS, CDR2 SASEGT. This CDR3 region has 13 residues. The CDR3: CASSDTRNTEAFF. The DNA for the CDR3 is TGTGCCAGCAGTGACACGAGGAACACTGAAGCTTTCTTT.

The chain has TRBV30 and TRBJ1-2, with no clear D. This CDR3 is 11 amino acids long. CDR1 GTSNPN and CDR2 SVGIG come from the germline V gene (reference sequence). V was pared by 2 bases and J by 5 bases, with 6 bases between. CDR3 sequence: CAWSSPYGYTF. The CDR3 nucleotides are TGTGCCTGGAGTTCACCATATGGCTACACCTTC.

In its sample, this clone was seen a few times. The chain links TRBV5-4 to TRBJ1-1; 8 nucleotides align to TRBD1. The CDR3 contains 16 residues. Losses at the gene ends were 8 bases for V and 5 bases for J; bases not matched to a gene: 17. CDR1 SGHNT and CDR2 YYREEE come from the germline V gene (reference sequence). Here the CDR3 DNA reads TGTGCCAGTACGCCATCGGGAGGACAGGGCCGAACTGAAGCTTTCTTT. Translating it yields CASTPSGGQGRTEAFF.

This clone has just a few counts. The chain combines TRBV4-3 with TRBJ1-4, with a weak D call TRBD1 (6 bases). V was cut by 4 bases and J by 0 bases, with 9 bases left in between. This CDR3 has 15 residues. The germline gives CDR1 LGHNA, CDR2 YSLEER. In DNA, the CDR3 is TGCGCCAGCAGCCCAGGGGTTGCAACTAATGAAAAACTGTTTTTT. Its translation is CASSPGVATNEKLFF.

The chain links TRBV4-1 to TRBJ2-7; D is tentatively TRBD1 or TRBD2 (7 bases each). Germline V lookup: CDR1 MGHRA, CDR2 YSYEKL. The CDR3 totals 15 residues. V lost 0 bases and J 3 bases, leaving 12 bases between the germline ends. The CDR3 protein is CASSQEGGGSYEQYF. In DNA, the CDR3 is TGCGCCAGCAGCCAAGAGGGAGGGGGCAGCTACGAGCAGTACTTC.

The chain uses TRBV7-2 and TRBJ2-1; 10 bases agree with TRBD2. CDR3 length equals 15 residues. The V gene's germline CDR1 is SGHTA and CDR2 FQGNSA. V lost 5 bases and J lost 3; bases outside the gene matches: 4. CDR3 loop: CASSPTSGDYNEQFF. In DNA, the CDR3 is TGTGCCAGCAGCCCTACTAGCGGGGACTACAATGAGCAGTTCTTC. The complete variable domain, with remaining parts taken from reference TRBV7-2 and TRBJ2-1, reads GAGVSQSPSNKVTEKGKDVELRCDPISGHTALYWYRQSLGQGLEFLIYFQGNSAPDKSGLPSDRFSAERTGGSVSTLTIQRTQQEDSAVYLCASSPTSGDYNEQFFGPGTRLTVL.

This rearrangement joins TRBV7-8 to TRBJ2-5; TRBD2 is a possible D gene (5 bases). The germline V and J ends were trimmed by 5 bases and 7 bases, with 20 bases remaining between them. Germline CDR1 and CDR2: SGHVS and FQNEAQ. The CDR3 is made up of 15 amino acids. CDR3 region: CASSAPTGNPPTQYF. CDR3 in DNA: TGTGCCAGCAGCGCTCCCACCGGGAACCCGCCGACCCAGTACTTC.

J is TRBJ1-1 and V is TRBV29-1, with D unresolved. Trimming shortened V by 6 bases and J by 6 bases, and 11 bases separated the two germline ends. CDR1 is SQVTM, CDR2 ANQGSEA, per germline. This CDR3 is built from 11 residues. The CDR3: CSVERRAEAFF. The CDR3 DNA is TGCAGCGTGGAACGGCGGGCTGAAGCTTTCTTT.